The TCR beta chain under discussion was sequenced for a study of cytomegalovirus exposure and HLA in healthy donors. Study-level information: From donors who were HLA-typed, an early data release held 65 million to 85 million unique TCRs. Whole-study findings and limits: A few of the chains that were CMV-associated were confirmed in vitro to be specific for CMV antigens. Cytomegalovirus-associated TCR beta chains were listed, numbering under 200.

Germline V CDR1 and CDR2: LNHDA, SQIVND (reference sequence). Losses at the gene ends were 7 bases for V and 2 bases for J; bases not matched to a gene: 6. The CDR3 runs to 14 residues. Remarks on this clone: No antigen is known for it.

PCR primers comprised 60 Vbeta and 13 Jbeta primers. Sequencing was performed with immunoSEQ multiplex PCR; in TCRdb, only in-frame clones are kept and a portion is missing. The sample lists some 190,000 clones, 79% seen once, with about 1.6% in the top ten. The rearrangement joins TRBV19 to TRBJ2-5; TRBD1 aligns across 8 bases. The origin of this receptor is a woman aged 18-35 years in good health and CMV-seronegative. The source material was PBMCs. CDR3 nucleotides: TGTGCCAGTACGACCGGGACAGGTCAAGAGACCCAGTACTTC. Protein: CASTTGTGQETQYF.